This TCR beta chain was sequenced for a study of glioma-infiltrating T cells after dendritic cell vaccination. Measured with immunoSEQ multiplex PCR; TCRdb has only the in-frame clones, and not every one. The top ten clones hold 2.1% of a sample with about 73,000 clones, about four fifths of them seen once. About this clone itself: This sample includes further DNA sequences coding for the same CDR3.

This clonotype originated in a human donor with glioblastoma. This material consisted of blood, taken before dendritic cell vaccination.

As DNA, the CDR3 is TGTGCCAGCTCACGACTAGCGGGTTGGAATGAGCAGTTCTTC. Translated, it gives CASSRLAGWNEQFF. The chain employs TRBV6-1 and TRBJ2-1; 10 bases map to TRBD2. Germline V gene sequence: CDR1 MNHNS, CDR2 SASEGT. The CDR3 length is 14 residues. With V trimmed by 8 bases and J by 7 bases, 8 bases remained unmatched.